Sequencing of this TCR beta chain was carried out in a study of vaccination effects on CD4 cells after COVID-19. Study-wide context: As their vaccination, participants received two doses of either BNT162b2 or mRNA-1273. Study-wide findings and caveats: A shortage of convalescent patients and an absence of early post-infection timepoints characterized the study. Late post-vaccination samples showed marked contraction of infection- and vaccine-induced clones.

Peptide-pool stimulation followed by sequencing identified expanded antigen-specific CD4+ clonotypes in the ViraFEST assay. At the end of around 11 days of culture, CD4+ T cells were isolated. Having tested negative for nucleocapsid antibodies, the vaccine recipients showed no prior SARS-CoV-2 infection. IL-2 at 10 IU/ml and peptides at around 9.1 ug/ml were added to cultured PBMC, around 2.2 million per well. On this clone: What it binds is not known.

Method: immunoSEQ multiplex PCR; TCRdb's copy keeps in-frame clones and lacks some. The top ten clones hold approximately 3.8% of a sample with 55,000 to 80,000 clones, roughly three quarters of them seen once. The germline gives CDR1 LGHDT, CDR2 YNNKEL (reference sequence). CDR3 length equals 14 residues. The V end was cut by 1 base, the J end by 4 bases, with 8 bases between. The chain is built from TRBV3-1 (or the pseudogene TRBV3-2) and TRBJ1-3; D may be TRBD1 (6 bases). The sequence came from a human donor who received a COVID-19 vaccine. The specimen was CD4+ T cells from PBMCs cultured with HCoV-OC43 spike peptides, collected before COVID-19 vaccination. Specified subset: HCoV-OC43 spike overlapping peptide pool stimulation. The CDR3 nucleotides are TGTGCCAGCAGCCAAGGGGGGGCGGGAAACACCATATATTTT. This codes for CASSQGGAGNTIYF.